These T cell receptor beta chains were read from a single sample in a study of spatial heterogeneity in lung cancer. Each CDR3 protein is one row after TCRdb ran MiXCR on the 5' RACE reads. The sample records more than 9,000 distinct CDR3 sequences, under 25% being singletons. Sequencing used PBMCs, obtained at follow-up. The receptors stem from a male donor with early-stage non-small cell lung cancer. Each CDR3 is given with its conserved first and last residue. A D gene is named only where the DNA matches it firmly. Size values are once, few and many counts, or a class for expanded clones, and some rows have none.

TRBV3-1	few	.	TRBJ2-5	CASSPPAGSGRETQYF	TGTGCCAGCAGCCCCCCAGCCGGGAGTGGGAGGGAGACCCAGTACTTC
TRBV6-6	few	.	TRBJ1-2	CASSPPQGPNYGYTF	TGTGCCAGCAGTCCCCCCCAGGGCCCCAACTATGGCTACACCTTC
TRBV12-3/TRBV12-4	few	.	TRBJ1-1	CASSPGGTEAFF	TGTGCCAGCAGTCCCGGGGGGACTGAAGCTTTCTTT
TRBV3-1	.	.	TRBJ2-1	CASSQRSSYNEQFF	TGTGCCAGCAGCCAAAGAAGCTCCTACAATGAGCAGTTCTTC
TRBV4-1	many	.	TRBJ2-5	CASSQDSEFSETQYF	TGCGCCAGCAGCCAAGATTCGGAGTTTTCGGAGACCCAGTACTTC
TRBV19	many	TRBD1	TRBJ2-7	CASSKRQGARNEQYF	TGTGCCAGTAGTAAAAGACAGGGGGCGCGGAACGAGCAGTACTTC
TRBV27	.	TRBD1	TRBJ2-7	CASWDRGNEQYF	TGTGCCAGCTGGGACAGGGGTAACGAGCAGTACTTC
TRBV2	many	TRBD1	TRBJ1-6	CASRTGRENSPLHF	TGTGCCAGCCGGACAGGCCGGGAGAATTCACCCCTCCACTTT
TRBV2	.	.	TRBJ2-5	CASSGPRVGPQETQYF	TGTGCCAGCAGTGGCCCTCGAGTGGGACCTCAAGAGACCCAGTACTTC
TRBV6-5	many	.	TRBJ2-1	CASRRGFLDEQFF	TGTGCCAGCAGGAGGGGCTTTCTCGATGAGCAGTTCTTC
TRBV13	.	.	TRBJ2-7	CASSPIGGPEQYF	TGTGCCAGCAGCCCGATTGGGGGCCCCGAGCAGTACTTC
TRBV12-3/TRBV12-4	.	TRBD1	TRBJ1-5	CASSLTGAGNQPQHF	TGTGCCAGCAGTTTAACAGGGGCGGGCAATCAGCCCCAGCATTTT
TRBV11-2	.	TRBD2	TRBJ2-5	CASSARTSGRAETQYF	TGTGCCAGCAGCGCACGGACTAGCGGGAGAGCGGAGACCCAGTACTTC
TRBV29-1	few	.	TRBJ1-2	CSVLDTNYGYTF	TGCAGCGTCCTGGACACTAACTATGGCTACACCTTC
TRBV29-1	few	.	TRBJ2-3	CSVGVSSTTDTQYF	TGCAGCGTTGGAGTCTCCAGTACCACAGATACGCAGTATTTT
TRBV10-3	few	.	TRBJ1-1	CAISETPGLNTEAFF	TGTGCCATCAGTGAGACCCCGGGGCTGAACACTGAAGCTTTCTTT
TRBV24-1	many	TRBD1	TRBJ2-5	CATSRTGIQETQYF	TGTGCCACCAGCCGGACAGGGATCCAAGAGACCCAGTACTTC
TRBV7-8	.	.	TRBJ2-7	CASSLQGPSYEQYF	TGTGCCAGCAGCCTCCAGGGCCCGTCCTACGAGCAGTACTTC
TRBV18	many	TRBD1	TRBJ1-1	CASSPPGQGGRTEAFF	TGTGCCAGCTCACCTCCGGGACAGGGGGGAAGGACTGAAGCTTTCTTT
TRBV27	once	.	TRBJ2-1	CASSLGTGYNEQFF	TGTGCCAGCAGTTTGGGGACTGGCTACAATGAGCAGTTCTTC
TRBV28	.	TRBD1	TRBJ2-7	CASSPSTGRVNEQYF	TGTGCCAGCAGTCCATCGACAGGGCGGGTAAACGAGCAGTACTTC
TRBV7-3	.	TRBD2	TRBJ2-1	CASSPGGPRNEQFF	TGTGCCAGCAGCCCGGGAGGGCCGCGGAATGAGCAGTTCTTC
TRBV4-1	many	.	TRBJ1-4	CASSHIASHDHEKLFF	TGCGCCAGCAGCCACATTGCGAGCCACGACCATGAAAAACTGTTTTTT
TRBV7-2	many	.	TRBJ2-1	CASSSLGGNEQFF	TGTGCCAGCAGCTCACTTGGGGGGAATGAGCAGTTCTTC
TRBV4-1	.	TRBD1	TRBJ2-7	CASSHRQGAPGEQYF	TGCGCCAGCAGCCACAGACAGGGGGCTCCGGGCGAGCAGTACTTC
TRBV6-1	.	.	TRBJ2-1	CASSLTAYNEQFF	TGTGCCAGCAGTCTGACGGCCTACAATGAGCAGTTCTTC
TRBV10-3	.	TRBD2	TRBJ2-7	CAISEGLAGEQYF	TGTGCCATCAGTGAAGGGCTAGCGGGCGAGCAGTACTTC
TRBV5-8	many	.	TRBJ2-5	CASSLAGDYRETQYF	TGTGCCAGCAGCTTGGCAGGGGATTACAGAGAGACCCAGTACTTC
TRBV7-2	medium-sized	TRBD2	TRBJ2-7	CASSSWGREDSYEQYF	TGTGCCAGCAGCAGCTGGGGGCGGGAGGACTCCTACGAGCAGTACTTC
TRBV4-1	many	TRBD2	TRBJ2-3	CASSQQGTSGGDTQYF	TGCGCCAGCAGCCAGCAAGGGACTAGCGGGGGAGATACGCAGTATTTT
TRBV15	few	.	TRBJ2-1	CATSGHRDYNEQFF	TGTGCCACCAGCGGCCACAGAGACTACAATGAGCAGTTCTTC
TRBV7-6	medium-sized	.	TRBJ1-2	CAVPGGGANTF	TGTGCCGTCCCCGGCGGTGGGGCGAACACCTTC
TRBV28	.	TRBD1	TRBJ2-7	CASGHRGQYEQYF	TGTGCCAGCGGGCACAGGGGGCAGTACGAGCAGTACTTC
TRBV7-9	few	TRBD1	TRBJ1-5	CASSRDRVGNQPQHF	TGTGCCAGCAGCCGGGACAGGGTTGGCAATCAGCCCCAGCATTTT